The rows below give T cell receptor beta chains drawn from one sample of a study of blood T cell repertoires in COVID-19. This table comes from immunoSEQ multiplex PCR, and its TCRdb copy is limited to in-frame clones, with some not included. The data hold 80,000 to 100,000 clones, with about four fifths observed a single time. The sequenced material came from peripheral blood. The origin of the receptors is a man aged 65 to 79 with acute or convalescent COVID-19. The CDR3 runs from the conserved cysteine through the conserved F or W. The D gene is left open where the match is weak. Size is stated for part of the rows, as once, few or many counts, or as a class when the clone is expanded.

clone_size cdr3_length j_call v_call d_call cdr3_nt cdr3_aa
. 14 TRBJ1-1 TRBV5-5 . TGTGCCAGCAGCTTCTCTGACATGAACACTGAAGCTTTCTTT CASSFSDMNTEAFF
. 18 TRBJ2-1 TRBV5-8 . TGTGCCAGCAGCTTATATAGGGGAGGACTTTCCTCCTACAATGAGCAGTTCTTC CASSLYRGGLSSYNEQFF
. 14 TRBJ1-1 TRBV6-2/TRBV6-3 TRBD1 TGTGCCAGCAGTTATAACAGGGGCGGCACTGAAGCTTTCTTT CASSYNRGGTEAFF
. 12 TRBJ2-7 TRBV28 . TGTGCCAGCAGTTTTCGGGTCTACGAGCAGTACTTC CASSFRVYEQYF
. 14 TRBJ2-5 TRBV25-1 . TGTGCCAGCACCGAAATGGGCCCCCGCCAGACCCAGTACTTC CASTEMGPRQTQYF
. 14 TRBJ1-5 TRBV28 TRBD1 TGTGCCAGCAGTTCAGGGGGTGGCAATCAGCCCCAGCATTTT CASSSGGGNQPQHF
. 14 TRBJ2-7 TRBV10-3 . TGTGCCATCAGGGACAGTTCGTTTGACCCGCGTGAGTACTTC CAIRDSSFDPREYF
. 16 TRBJ2-7 TRBV27 TRBD2 TGTGCCAGCAGTTTATATCTAGCGGGATCCACCTACGAGCAGTACTTC CASSLYLAGSTYEQYF
. 13 TRBJ1-2 TRBV28 . TGTGCCAGCCAAAAGGGGGACGGCTATGGCTACACCTTC CASQKGDGYGYTF
. 14 TRBJ1-1 TRBV29-1 . TGCAGCGTTGAGCCGGGACACACAAACACTGAAGCTTTCTTT CSVEPGHTNTEAFF
. 16 TRBJ1-2 TRBV4-3 . TGCGCCAGCAGCCCGGCGGGTCCCCTTCCCCGAAGGGGCTACACCTTC CASSPAGPLPRRGYTF
. 17 TRBJ1-1 TRBV21-1 . TGTGCCAGCAGCATTTTCCCGGGACTCTGCTTTACTATAGAAGCTTTCTTT CASSIFPGLCFTIEAFF
once 14 TRBJ1-5 TRBV30 . TGTGCCTGGAGTGCCTTAACAGGGCGCCAGCCCCAGCATTTT CAWSALTGRQPQHF
. 14 TRBJ1-1 TRBV6-5 . TGTGCCAGCAGCTGGACAGTGATGAACACTGAAGCTTTCTTT CASSWTVMNTEAFF
once 18 TRBJ2-3 TRBV29-1 TRBD2 TGCAGCGGCCTAGGGGGCCAACTAGCGGGATTTAGCACAGATACGCAGTATTTT CSGLGGQLAGFSTDTQYF
. 15 TRBJ1-4 TRBV28 TRBD1 TGTGCCAGCAGTTCCACGGGACAGGGACCTGAAAAACTGTTTTTT CASSSTGQGPEKLFF
. 16 TRBJ2-3 TRBV19 TRBD1 TGTGCCAGTAGTCCCTCGCCGGGACAGGGAAGAGATACGCAGTATTTT CASSPSPGQGRDTQYF
. 15 TRBJ2-3 TRBV28 . TGTGCCAGCAGTTTATTGGCCCCAAGCACAGATACGCAGTATTTT CASSLLAPSTDTQYF
. 14 TRBJ2-7 TRBV5-5 TRBD1 TGTGCCAGCAGCAGGGACAGGGTACCTTACGAGCAGTACTTC CASSRDRVPYEQYF
once 14 TRBJ2-4 TRBV6-4 . TGTGCCAGCTTGTTCAGGGGAGCCAAAAACATTCAGTACTTC CASLFRGAKNIQYF
. 14 TRBJ1-2 TRBV6-6 . TGTGCCAGCAGTCCCGACCGGGGGAGCTATGGCTACACCTTC CASSPDRGSYGYTF
. 13 TRBJ1-1 TRBV6-5 . TGTGCCAGCAGTTACAATGGGGCGACTGAAGCTTTCTTT CASSYNGATEAFF
. 18 TRBJ2-1 TRBV2 TRBD2 TGTGCCAGCAGTGGCCGAATAACGGGACTAGCGGGTTACAATGAGCAGTTCTTC CASSGRITGLAGYNEQFF
. 14 TRBJ2-7 TRBV27 . TGTGCCAGCAGTTTAGCCCAAACAGGGAACGAGCAGTACTTC CASSLAQTGNEQYF
. 14 TRBJ1-1 TRBV6-5 . TGTGCCAGCAGTTACTCCGCCCGGGGGACTGAAGCTTTCTTT CASSYSARGTEAFF
. 13 TRBJ2-7 TRBV12-3/TRBV12-4 TRBD2 TGTGCCAGCAGTATAGCGGGCCCCTACGAGCAGTACTTC CASSIAGPYEQYF
. 12 TRBJ1-4 TRBV29-1 . TGCAGCGTCGCACACAACGGGGAAAAACTGTTTTTT CSVAHNGEKLFF
. 15 TRBJ2-5 TRBV24-1 . TGTGCCACCAGTGATCCCCAAACAGGGCTGGAGACCCAGTACTTC CATSDPQTGLETQYF
once 16 TRBJ2-7 TRBV4-1 . TGCGCCAGCAGCCAAGCGTCGGAGGGATTCTCCTACGAGCAGTACTTC CASSQASEGFSYEQYF
. 15 TRBJ2-1 TRBV11-3 . TGTGCCAGCAGCTTTGGGCCGGAGGTATACAATGAGCAGTTCTTC CASSFGPEVYNEQFF
. 15 TRBJ2-2 TRBV6-2/TRBV6-3 . TGTGCCAGCAGTCGATCCAACCGGGAACCCGGGGAGCTGTTTTTT CASSRSNREPGELFF
. 12 TRBJ1-2 TRBV12-3/TRBV12-4 . TGTGCCAGCAGTGCGGCCGCAAAGGGCTACACCTTC CASSAAAKGYTF
. 13 TRBJ2-5 TRBV24-1 . TGTGCCACCAGGGCCCCGGGGGAAGAGACCCAGTACTTC CATRAPGEETQYF
. 15 TRBJ1-1 TRBV28 . TGTGCCAGCAGTTTCCTACAGGCCATGAACACTGAAGCTTTCTTT CASSFLQAMNTEAFF
medium-sized 16 TRBJ2-5 TRBV2 TRBD2 TGTGCCAGCAGAACCCCGGGACTAGCGGTACAAGAGACCCAGTACTTC CASRTPGLAVQETQYF
once 14 TRBJ1-1 TRBV6-4 . TGTGCCAGCAGGGACACCAACTGGAACACTGAAGCTTTCTTT CASRDTNWNTEAFF
. 16 TRBJ2-2 TRBV19 TRBD1 TGTGCCAGTAGACCTCTGACAGGGAACGCCGCCGGGGAGCTGTTTTTT CASRPLTGNAAGELFF
. 17 TRBJ2-7 TRBV28 . TGTGCCAGCAGCCTCCTCCGGTTAACTAGCCAGACGAGGGAGCAGTACTTC CASSLLRLTSQTREQYF
. 15 TRBJ2-4 TRBV23-1 . TGCGCCAGCAGTCACCCTGGGGGGACCAAAAACATTCAGTACTTC CASSHPGGTKNIQYF
. 14 TRBJ2-3 TRBV28 . TGTGCCAGCAGTTTCCCGCAGAGCACAGATACGCAGTATTTT CASSFPQSTDTQYF
. 14 TRBJ1-2 TRBV5-6 . TGTGCCAGCAGCTTCAGCCTGGGCTCGTATGGCTACACCTTC CASSFSLGSYGYTF
. 18 TRBJ2-1 TRBV18 TRBD2 TGTGCCAGCTCACCACGACTAGCGGGAGGGGGGGCCTACAATGAGCAGTTCTTC CASSPRLAGGGAYNEQFF
few 13 TRBJ1-1 TRBV7-9 . TGTGCCAGCAGCTTAGCGCAAGCTAACGTGGCTTTCTTT CASSLAQANVAFF
. 14 TRBJ2-7 TRBV18 . TGTGCCAGCTCCATCGGGGAAGGGGGCTACGAGCAGTACTTC CASSIGEGGYEQYF
. 13 TRBJ2-5 TRBV27 TRBD1 TGTGCCAGCAGTGCCAGGGGGCCGGAGACCCAGTACTTC CASSARGPETQYF
. 18 TRBJ2-3 TRBV18 . TGTGCCAGCTCACCACCGAAAGAAGACAGCTGGGGCACAGATACGCAGTATTTT CASSPPKEDSWGTDTQYF
. 14 TRBJ1-2 TRBV24-1 TRBD1 TGTGCCACCAGTGATCCTGGGACAGGGAGTGGCTACACCTTC CATSDPGTGSGYTF
. 13 TRBJ2-2 TRBV12-3/TRBV12-4 . TGTGCCAGCAGTTTAATAGCGACCGGGGAGCTGTTTTTT CASSLIATGELFF
. 15 TRBJ1-5 TRBV14 . TGTGCCAGCAGCCCCGGGGGGCTAGGCAATCAGCCCCAGCATTTT CASSPGGLGNQPQHF
. 14 TRBJ1-2 TRBV27 . TGTGCCAGCAGATTTGTCACAGGGTCCTATGGCTACACCTTC CASRFVTGSYGYTF
. 16 TRBJ2-2 TRBV6-1 . TGTGCCAGCAGTGAACAATTGGGACAGAACACCGGGGAGCTGTTTTTT CASSEQLGQNTGELFF
. 16 TRBJ2-7 TRBV4-1 TRBD2 TGCGCCAGCAGCCAGAACGAACTAGCGGGATCCTACGAGCAGTACTTC CASSQNELAGSYEQYF
. 14 TRBJ2-2 TRBV29-1 TRBD1 TGCAGCGTCCGTAACAGGGGACCGACCGGGGAGCTGTTTTTT CSVRNRGPTGELFF
. 16 TRBJ2-3 TRBV10-3 TRBD2 TGTGCCATCAGCGAGCCGGGACTAGCGGGAGGGCCAACGCAGTATTTT CAISEPGLAGGPTQYF
. 13 TRBJ2-7 TRBV2 . TGTGCCAGCAGCCCCGGCGGCTCCTACGAGCAGTACTTC CASSPGGSYEQYF
many 13 TRBJ1-2 TRBV30 TRBD1 TGTGCCTGGAACTTCAACAGGGGGCATGGCTACACCTTC CAWNFNRGHGYTF
few 14 TRBJ2-1 TRBV19 . TGTGCCACTGGTAGGAGCGGGTCCTACAATGAGCAGTTCTTC CATGRSGSYNEQFF
. 14 TRBJ2-7 TRBV5-4 TRBD2 TGTGCCAGCAGCCCTAAAACTAGCGCGTACGAGCAGTACTTC CASSPKTSAYEQYF
. 12 TRBJ2-7 TRBV19 . TGTGCCAGTAGTATCGGTTCCGGCGAGCAGTACTTC CASSIGSGEQYF